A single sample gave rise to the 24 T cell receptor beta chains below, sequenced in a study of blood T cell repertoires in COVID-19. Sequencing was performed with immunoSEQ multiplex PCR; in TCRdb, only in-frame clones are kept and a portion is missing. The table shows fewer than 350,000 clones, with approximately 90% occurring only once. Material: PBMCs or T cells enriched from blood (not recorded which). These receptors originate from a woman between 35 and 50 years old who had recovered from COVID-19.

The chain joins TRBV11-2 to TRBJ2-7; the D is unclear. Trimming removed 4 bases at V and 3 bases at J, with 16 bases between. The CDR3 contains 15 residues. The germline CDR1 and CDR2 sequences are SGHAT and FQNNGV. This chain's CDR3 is CASSSPPGSNYEQYF. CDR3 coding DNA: TGTGCCAGCAGCTCCCCCCCGGGTAGTAACTACGAGCAGTACTTC. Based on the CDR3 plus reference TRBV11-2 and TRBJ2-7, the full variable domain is EAGVAQSPRYKIIEKRQSVAFWCNPISGHATLYWYQQILGQGPKLLIQFQNNGVVDDSQLPKDRFSAERLKGVDSTLKIQPAKLEDSAVYLCASSSPPGSNYEQYFGPGTRLTVT.

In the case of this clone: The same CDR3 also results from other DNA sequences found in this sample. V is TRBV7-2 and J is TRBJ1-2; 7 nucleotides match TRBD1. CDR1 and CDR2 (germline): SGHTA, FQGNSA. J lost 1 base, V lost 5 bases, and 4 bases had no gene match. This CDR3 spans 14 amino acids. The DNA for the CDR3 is TGTGCCAGCAGCCCCCGACAGGGTAACTATGGCTACACCTTC. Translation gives CASSPRQGNYGYTF.

The CDR3 DNA reads as TGTGCCAGCAGCCCGGGACAGGCCCTTTACGAGCAGTACTTC. Translating gives CASSPGQALYEQYF. The chain links TRBV4-2 to TRBJ2-7, with 8 bases fitting TRBD1. The CDR3 runs to 14 residues. Germline V lookup: CDR1 LGHNA, CDR2 YNFKEQ. After removal of 4 bases from V and 4 bases from J, the junction contained 6 bases not matched to a gene.

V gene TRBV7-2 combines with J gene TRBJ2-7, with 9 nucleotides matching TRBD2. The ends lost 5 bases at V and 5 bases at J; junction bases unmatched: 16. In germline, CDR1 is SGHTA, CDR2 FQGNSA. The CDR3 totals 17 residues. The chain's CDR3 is CASSPRGSGGGVNEQYF. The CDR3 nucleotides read TGTGCCAGCAGCCCTAGGGGTTCGGGCGGGGGGGTCAACGAGCAGTACTTC.

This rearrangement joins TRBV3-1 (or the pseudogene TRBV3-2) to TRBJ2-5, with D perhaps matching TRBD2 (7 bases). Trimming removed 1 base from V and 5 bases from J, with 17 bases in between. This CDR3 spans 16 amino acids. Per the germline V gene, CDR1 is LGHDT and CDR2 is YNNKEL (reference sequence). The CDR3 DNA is TGTGCCAGCAGCCAAGTCTGGGAGGGGGGGGATGAGACCCAGTACTTC. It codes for CASSQVWEGGDETQYF.

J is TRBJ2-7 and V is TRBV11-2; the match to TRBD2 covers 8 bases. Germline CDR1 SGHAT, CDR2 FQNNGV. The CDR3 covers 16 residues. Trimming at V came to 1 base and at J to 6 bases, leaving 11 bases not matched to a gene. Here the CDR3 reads CASSLVSGGRVGEQYF. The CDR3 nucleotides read TGTGCCAGCAGCTTAGTATCGGGAGGGCGGGTAGGCGAGCAGTACTTC.

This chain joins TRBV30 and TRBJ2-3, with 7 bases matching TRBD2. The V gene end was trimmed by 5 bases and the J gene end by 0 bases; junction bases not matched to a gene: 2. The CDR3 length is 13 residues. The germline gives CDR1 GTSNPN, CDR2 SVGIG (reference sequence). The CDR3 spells CAWDSGSTDTQYF. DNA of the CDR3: TGTGCCTGGGATAGCGGGAGCACAGATACGCAGTATTTT. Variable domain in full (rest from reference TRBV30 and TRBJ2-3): SQTIHQWPATLVQPVGSPLSLECTVEGTSNPNLYWYRQAAGRGLQLLFYSVGIGQISSEVPQNLSASRPQDRQFILSSKKLLLSDSGFYLCAWDSGSTDTQYFGPGTRLTVL.

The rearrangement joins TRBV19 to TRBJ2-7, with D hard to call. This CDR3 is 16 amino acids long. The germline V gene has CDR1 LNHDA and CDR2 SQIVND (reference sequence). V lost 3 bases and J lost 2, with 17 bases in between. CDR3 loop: CASSISNLAPTYEQYF. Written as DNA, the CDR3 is TGTGCCAGTAGTATCTCAAATTTGGCTCCCACCTACGAGCAGTACTTC.

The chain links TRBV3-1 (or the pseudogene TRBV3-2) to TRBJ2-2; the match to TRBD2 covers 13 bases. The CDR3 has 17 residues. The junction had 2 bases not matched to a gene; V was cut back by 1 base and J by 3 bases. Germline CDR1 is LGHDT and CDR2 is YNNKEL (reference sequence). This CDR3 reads CASSQGLAGGHTGELFF. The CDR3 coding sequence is TGTGCCAGCAGCCAAGGACTAGCGGGGGGCCACACCGGGGAGCTGTTTTTT.

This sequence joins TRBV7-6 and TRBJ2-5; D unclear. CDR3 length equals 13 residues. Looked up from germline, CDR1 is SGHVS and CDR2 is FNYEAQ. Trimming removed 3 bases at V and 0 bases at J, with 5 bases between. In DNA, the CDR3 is TGTGCCAGCAGCTTCCCGTACCAAGAGACCCAGTACTTC. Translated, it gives CASSFPYQETQYF.

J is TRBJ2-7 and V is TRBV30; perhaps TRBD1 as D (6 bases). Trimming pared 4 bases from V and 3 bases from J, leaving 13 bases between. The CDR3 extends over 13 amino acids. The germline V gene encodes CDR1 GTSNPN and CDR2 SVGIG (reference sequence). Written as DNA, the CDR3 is TGTGCCTGGAAAAGGGGGAGTAACTACGAGCAGTACTTC. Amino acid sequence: CAWKRGSNYEQYF.

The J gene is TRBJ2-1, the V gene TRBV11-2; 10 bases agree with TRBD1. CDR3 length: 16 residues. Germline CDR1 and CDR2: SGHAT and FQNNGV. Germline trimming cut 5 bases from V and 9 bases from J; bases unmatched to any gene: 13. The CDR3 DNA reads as TGTGCCAGCAGCAACGACAGGGGGCGCGGGGGTACTGAGCAGTTCTTC. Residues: CASSNDRGRGGTEQFF. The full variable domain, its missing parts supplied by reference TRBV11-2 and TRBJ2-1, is EAGVAQSPRYKIIEKRQSVAFWCNPISGHATLYWYQQILGQGPKLLIQFQNNGVVDDSQLPKDRFSAERLKGVDSTLKIQPAKLEDSAVYLCASSNDRGRGGTEQFFGPGTRLTVL.

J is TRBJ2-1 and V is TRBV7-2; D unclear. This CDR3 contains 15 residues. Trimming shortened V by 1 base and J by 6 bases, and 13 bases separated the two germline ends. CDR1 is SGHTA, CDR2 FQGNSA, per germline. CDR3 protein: CASSLEVNRVNEQFF. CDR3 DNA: TGTGCCAGCAGCTTAGAGGTCAATCGGGTCAATGAGCAGTTCTTC.

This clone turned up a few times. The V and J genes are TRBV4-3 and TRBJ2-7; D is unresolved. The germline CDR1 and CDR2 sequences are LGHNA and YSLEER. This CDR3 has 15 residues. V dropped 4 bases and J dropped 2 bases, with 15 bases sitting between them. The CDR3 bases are TGCGCCAGCAGCCCGAACACGTCGCCGACCTACGAGCAGTACTTC. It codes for CASSPNTSPTYEQYF.

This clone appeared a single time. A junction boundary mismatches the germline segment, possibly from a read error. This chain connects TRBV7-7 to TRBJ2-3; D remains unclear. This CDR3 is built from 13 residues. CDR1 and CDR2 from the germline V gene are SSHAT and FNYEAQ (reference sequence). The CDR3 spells CASSYGSTDTQYF. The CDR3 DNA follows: TGTGCTAGCAGCTACGGGAGCACAGATACGCAGTATTTT.

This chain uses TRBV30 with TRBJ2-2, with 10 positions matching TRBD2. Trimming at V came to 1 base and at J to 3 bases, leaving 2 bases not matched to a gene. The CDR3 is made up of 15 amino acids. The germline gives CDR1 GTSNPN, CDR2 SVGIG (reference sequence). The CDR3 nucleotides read TGTGCCTGGAGTGGGCTAGCGGGGGACACCGGGGAGCTGTTTTTT. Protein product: CAWSGLAGDTGELFF.

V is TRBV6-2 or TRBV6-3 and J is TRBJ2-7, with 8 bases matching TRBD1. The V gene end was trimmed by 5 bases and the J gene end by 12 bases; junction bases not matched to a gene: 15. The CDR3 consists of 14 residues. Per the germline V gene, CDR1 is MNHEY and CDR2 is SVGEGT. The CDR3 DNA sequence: TGTGCCAGCAGTATACAGGGGGTAAGGGACTTGAGGTACTTC. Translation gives CASSIQGVRDLRYF.

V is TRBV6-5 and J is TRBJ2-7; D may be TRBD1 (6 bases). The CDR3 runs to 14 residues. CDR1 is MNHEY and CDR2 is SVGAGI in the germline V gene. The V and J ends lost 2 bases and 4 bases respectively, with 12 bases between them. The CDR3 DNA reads TGTGCCAGCAGTTACAGGGCAGGGGAATACGAGCAGTACTTC. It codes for CASSYRAGEYEQYF.

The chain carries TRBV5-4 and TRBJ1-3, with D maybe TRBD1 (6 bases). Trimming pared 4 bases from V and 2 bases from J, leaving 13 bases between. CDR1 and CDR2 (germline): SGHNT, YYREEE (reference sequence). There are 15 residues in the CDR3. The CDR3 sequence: CASSLGPGAGNTIYF. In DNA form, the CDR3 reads TGTGCCAGCAGCCTGGGACCAGGGGCTGGAAACACCATATATTTT.

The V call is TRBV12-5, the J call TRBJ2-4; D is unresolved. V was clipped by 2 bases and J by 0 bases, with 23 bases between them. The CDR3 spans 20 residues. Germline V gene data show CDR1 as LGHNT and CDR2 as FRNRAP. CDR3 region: CASGLPSPSQIFLAKNIQYF. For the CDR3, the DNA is TGTGCTAGTGGTTTGCCATCACCCTCACAGATATTCTTAGCCAAAAACATTCAGTACTTC.

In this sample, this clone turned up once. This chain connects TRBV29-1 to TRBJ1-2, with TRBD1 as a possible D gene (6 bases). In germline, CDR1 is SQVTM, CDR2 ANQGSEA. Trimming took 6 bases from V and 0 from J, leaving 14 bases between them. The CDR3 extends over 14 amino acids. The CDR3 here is CSVPHRASNYGYTF. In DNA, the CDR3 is TGCAGCGTCCCACACAGGGCGTCTAACTATGGCTACACCTTC.

The CDR3 spells CASSSGGRGGTGELFF. DNA for the CDR3: TGTGCCAGCAGCTCTGGCGGCAGAGGGGGCACCGGGGAGCTGTTTTTT. The V gene is TRBV28, the J gene TRBJ2-2, with D tentatively TRBD1 (6 bases). Trimming left V 6 bases short and J 4 bases short, with 18 bases between. This CDR3 spans 16 amino acids. Germline CDR1 MDHEN, CDR2 SYDVKM.

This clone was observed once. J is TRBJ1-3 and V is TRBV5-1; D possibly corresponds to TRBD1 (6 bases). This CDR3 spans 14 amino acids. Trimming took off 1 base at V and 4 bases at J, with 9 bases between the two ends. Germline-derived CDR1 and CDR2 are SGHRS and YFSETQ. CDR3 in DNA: TGCGCCAGCAGCTTGACAGGGTTCGGAAACACCATATATTTT. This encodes CASSLTGFGNTIYF. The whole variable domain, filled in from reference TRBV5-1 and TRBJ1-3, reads KAGVTQTPRYLIKTRGQQVTLSCSPISGHRSVSWYQQTPGQGLQFLFEYFSETQRNKGNFPGRFSGRQFSNSRSEMNVSTLELGDSALYLCASSLTGFGNTIYFGEGSWLTVV.

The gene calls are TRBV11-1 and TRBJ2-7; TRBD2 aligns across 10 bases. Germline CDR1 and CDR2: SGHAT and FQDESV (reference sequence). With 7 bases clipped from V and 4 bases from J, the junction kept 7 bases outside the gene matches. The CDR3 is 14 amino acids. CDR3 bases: TGTGCCAGCACCCTAGCTAGCGGGAGTTACGAGCAGTACTTC. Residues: CASTLASGSYEQYF.